A selection of T cell receptor beta chains follows, all from one sample in a study of cytomegalovirus exposure and HLA in healthy donors. Sequenced by immunoSEQ multiplex PCR; TCRdb stores in-frame clones only, minus some. The sample has around 100,000 clones, around 80% seen once; the top ten hold 2.5% to 3.5%. Source material: PBMCs. The receptors were sampled from a woman aged 18-29 years in good health and CMV-seropositive. Each CDR3 is given with its conserved first and last residue. The order of the fields is CDR3 protein, CDR3 DNA, J gene, clone size, V gene, D gene. The D gene is left open where the match is weak. Not all rows give a size; the values are once, few, many and, for expanded clones, a class.

CDR3aa: CASSPTGAGREQYF
CDR3nt: TGTGCCAGCAGCCCCACCGGGGCGGGGAGAGAGCAGTACTTC
j_gene: TRBJ2-5
abundance: .
v_gene: TRBV11-2
d_gene: .

CDR3aa: CASSVARGQETQYF
CDR3nt: TGTGCCAGCAGCGTAGCCAGGGGGCAAGAGACCCAGTACTTC
j_gene: TRBJ2-5
abundance: .
v_gene: TRBV9
d_gene: TRBD1

CDR3aa: CAWKGQLNTGELFF
CDR3nt: TGTGCCTGGAAGGGACAGCTGAACACCGGGGAGCTGTTTTTT
j_gene: TRBJ2-2
abundance: .
v_gene: TRBV30
d_gene: TRBD1

CDR3aa: CASSEGRSSYEQYF
CDR3nt: TGTGCCAGCAGTGAAGGCAGGTCCTCCTACGAGCAGTACTTC
j_gene: TRBJ2-7
abundance: .
v_gene: TRBV2
d_gene: .

CDR3aa: CASSRGQGKETQYF
CDR3nt: TGTGCCAGCAGCCGCGGACAGGGGAAAGAGACCCAGTACTTC
j_gene: TRBJ2-5
abundance: .
v_gene: TRBV5-4
d_gene: TRBD1

CDR3aa: CASSDHRGTETQYF
CDR3nt: TGCGCCAGCAGTGATCACAGGGGTACGGAGACCCAGTACTTC
j_gene: TRBJ2-5
abundance: .
v_gene: TRBV10-2
d_gene: TRBD1

CDR3aa: CASSSGLASYNEQFF
CDR3nt: TGTGCCAGCAGCTCGGGACTAGCATCCTACAATGAGCAGTTCTTC
j_gene: TRBJ2-1
abundance: .
v_gene: TRBV7-2
d_gene: TRBD2

CDR3aa: CASSFAGRETQYF
CDR3nt: TGTGCCAGCAGTTTCGCAGGGAGGGAGACCCAGTACTTC
j_gene: TRBJ2-5
abundance: .
v_gene: TRBV28
d_gene: .

CDR3aa: CASSQIAGGPETQYF
CDR3nt: TGCGCCAGCAGCCAAATAGCGGGAGGGCCAGAGACCCAGTACTTC
j_gene: TRBJ2-5
abundance: few
v_gene: TRBV4-1
d_gene: TRBD2

CDR3aa: CASSQGAGKEQFF
CDR3nt: TGCGCCAGCAGCCAAGGAGCTGGTAAAGAGCAGTTCTTC
j_gene: TRBJ2-1
abundance: .
v_gene: TRBV4-1
d_gene: .

CDR3aa: CASSRSHEQYF
CDR3nt: TGTGCCAGCAGTCGTAGTCACGAGCAGTACTTC
j_gene: TRBJ2-7
abundance: .
v_gene: TRBV7-2
d_gene: .

CDR3aa: CASSGGVSEQFF
CDR3nt: TGTGCCAGCAGCGGCGGGGTCAGTGAGCAGTTCTTC
j_gene: TRBJ2-1
abundance: .
v_gene: TRBV9
d_gene: .

CDR3aa: CSVGPLPREALYGYTF
CDR3nt: TGCAGCGTTGGGCCACTTCCGCGTGAGGCACTCTATGGCTACACCTTC
j_gene: TRBJ1-2
abundance: .
v_gene: TRBV29-1
d_gene: .

CDR3aa: CASSQGGKKGLAGSKNIQYF
CDR3nt: TGTGCCAGCAGCCAAGGGGGAAAGAAAGGACTAGCGGGTTCCAAAAACATTCAGTACTTC
j_gene: TRBJ2-4
abundance: .
v_gene: TRBV14
d_gene: TRBD2

CDR3aa: CASSPVKGVSMETQYF
CDR3nt: TGTGCCAGCTCACCAGTGAAGGGGGTGAGCATGGAGACCCAGTACTTC
j_gene: TRBJ2-5
abundance: .
v_gene: TRBV18
d_gene: .

CDR3aa: CASSVSLNQPQHF
CDR3nt: TGTGCCAGCAGCGTAAGCCTCAATCAGCCCCAGCATTTT
j_gene: TRBJ1-5
abundance: .
v_gene: TRBV9
d_gene: .

CDR3aa: CASGLMGGRRTEAFF
CDR3nt: TGTGCTAGTGGTTTGATGGGGGGGCGCCGGACTGAAGCTTTCTTT
j_gene: TRBJ1-1
abundance: .
v_gene: TRBV12-5
d_gene: .

CDR3aa: CASSITTAGGLYGYTF
CDR3nt: TGTGCCAGTAGTATAACGACCGCAGGGGGTCTCTATGGCTACACCTTC
j_gene: TRBJ1-2
abundance: few
v_gene: TRBV19
d_gene: TRBD1

CDR3aa: CASITGGGTEAFF
CDR3nt: TGTGCCAGCATAACAGGGGGGGGAACTGAAGCTTTCTTT
j_gene: TRBJ1-1
abundance: .
v_gene: TRBV25-1
d_gene: TRBD1

CDR3aa: CASSRHPSHETEAFF
CDR3nt: TGTGCCAGCAGTAGACACCCTAGCCATGAGACTGAAGCTTTCTTT
j_gene: TRBJ1-1
abundance: .
v_gene: TRBV6-1
d_gene: .

CDR3aa: CASGLGGGIAEKLFF
CDR3nt: TGTGCTAGTGGCTTGGGGGGAGGGATTGCTGAAAAACTGTTTTTT
j_gene: TRBJ1-4
abundance: .
v_gene: TRBV12-5
d_gene: .

CDR3aa: CASSFRSAGHQPQHF
CDR3nt: TGTGCCAGCAGCTTTCGGTCGGCGGGACATCAGCCCCAGCATTTT
j_gene: TRBJ1-5
abundance: .
v_gene: TRBV7-2
d_gene: .

CDR3aa: CASSFARSYEQYF
CDR3nt: TGTGCCAGCAGTTTTGCCAGGTCCTACGAGCAGTACTTC
j_gene: TRBJ2-7
abundance: .
v_gene: TRBV27
d_gene: .

CDR3aa: CASSRTGGIDTQYF
CDR3nt: TGTGCCAGCAGCAGGACAGGGGGCATAGATACGCAGTATTTT
j_gene: TRBJ2-3
abundance: .
v_gene: TRBV7-9
d_gene: TRBD1

CDR3aa: CASSLEFIKTAGGQDTQYF
CDR3nt: TGTGCTAGCAGCTTAGAGTTTATTAAGACGGCGGGAGGTCAAGATACGCAGTATTTT
j_gene: TRBJ2-3
abundance: .
v_gene: TRBV7-7
d_gene: TRBD2